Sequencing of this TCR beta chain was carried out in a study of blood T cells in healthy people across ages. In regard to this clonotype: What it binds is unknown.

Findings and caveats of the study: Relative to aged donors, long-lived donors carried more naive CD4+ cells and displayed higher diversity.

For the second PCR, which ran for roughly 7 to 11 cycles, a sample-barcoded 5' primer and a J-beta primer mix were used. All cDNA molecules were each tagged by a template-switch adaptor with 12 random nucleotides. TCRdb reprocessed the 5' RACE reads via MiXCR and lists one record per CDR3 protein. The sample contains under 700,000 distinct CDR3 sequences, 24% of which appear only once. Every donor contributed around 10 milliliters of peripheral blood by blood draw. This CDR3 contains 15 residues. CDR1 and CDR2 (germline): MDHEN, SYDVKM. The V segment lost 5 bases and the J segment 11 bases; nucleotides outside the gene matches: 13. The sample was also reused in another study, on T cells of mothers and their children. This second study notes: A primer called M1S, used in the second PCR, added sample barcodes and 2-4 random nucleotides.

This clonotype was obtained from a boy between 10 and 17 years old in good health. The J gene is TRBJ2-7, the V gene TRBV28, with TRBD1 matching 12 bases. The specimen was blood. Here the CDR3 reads CASSPGTGGLVREYF. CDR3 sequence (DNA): TGTGCCAGCAGTCCCGGGACAGGGGGCCTTGTACGGGAGTACTTC.